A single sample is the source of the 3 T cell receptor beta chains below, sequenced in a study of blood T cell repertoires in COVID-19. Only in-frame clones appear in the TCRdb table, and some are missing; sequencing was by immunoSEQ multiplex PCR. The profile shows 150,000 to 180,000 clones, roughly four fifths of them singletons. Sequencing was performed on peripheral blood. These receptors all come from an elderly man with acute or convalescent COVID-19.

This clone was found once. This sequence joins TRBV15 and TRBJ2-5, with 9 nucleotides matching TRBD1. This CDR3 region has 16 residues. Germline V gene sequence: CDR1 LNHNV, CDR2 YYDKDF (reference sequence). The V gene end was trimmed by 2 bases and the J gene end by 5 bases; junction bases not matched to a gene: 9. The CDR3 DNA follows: TGTGCCACCAGCAGAAGCCGGGACAGGGACGGGGAGACCCAGTACTTC. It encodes CATSRSRDRDGETQYF.

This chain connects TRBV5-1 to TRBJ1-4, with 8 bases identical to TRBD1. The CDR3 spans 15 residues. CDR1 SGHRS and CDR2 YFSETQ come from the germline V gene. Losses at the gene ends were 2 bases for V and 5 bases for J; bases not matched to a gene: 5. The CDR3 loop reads CASSFLPGGNEKLFF. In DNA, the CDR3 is TGCGCCAGCAGCTTTCTTCCAGGGGGCAATGAAAAACTGTTTTTT.

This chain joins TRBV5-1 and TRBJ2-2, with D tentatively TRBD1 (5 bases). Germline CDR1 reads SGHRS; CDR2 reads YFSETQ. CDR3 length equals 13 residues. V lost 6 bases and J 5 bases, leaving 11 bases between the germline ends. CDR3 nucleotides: TGCGCCAGCATAGGGGAAAGTACCGGGGAGCTGTTTTTT. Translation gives CASIGESTGELFF.